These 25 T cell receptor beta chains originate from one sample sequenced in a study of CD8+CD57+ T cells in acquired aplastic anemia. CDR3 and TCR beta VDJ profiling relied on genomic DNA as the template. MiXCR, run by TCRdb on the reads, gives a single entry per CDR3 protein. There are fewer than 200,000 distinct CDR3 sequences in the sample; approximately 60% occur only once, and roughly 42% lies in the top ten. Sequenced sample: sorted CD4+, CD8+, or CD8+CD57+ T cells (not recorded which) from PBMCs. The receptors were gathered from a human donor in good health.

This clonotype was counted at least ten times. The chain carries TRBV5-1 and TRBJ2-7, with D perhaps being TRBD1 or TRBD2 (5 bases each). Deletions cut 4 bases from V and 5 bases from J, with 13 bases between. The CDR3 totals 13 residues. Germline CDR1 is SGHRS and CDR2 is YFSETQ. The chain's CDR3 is CASSPTIGDEQYF. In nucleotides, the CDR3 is TGCGCCAGCAGCCCGACTATAGGGGACGAGCAGTACTTC.

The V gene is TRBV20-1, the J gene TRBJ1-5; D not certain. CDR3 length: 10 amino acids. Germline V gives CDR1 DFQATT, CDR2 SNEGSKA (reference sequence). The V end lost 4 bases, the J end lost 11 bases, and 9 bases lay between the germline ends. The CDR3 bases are TGCAGTGCTACCAGGAAGGCCCAGCATTTT. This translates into CSATRKAQHF.

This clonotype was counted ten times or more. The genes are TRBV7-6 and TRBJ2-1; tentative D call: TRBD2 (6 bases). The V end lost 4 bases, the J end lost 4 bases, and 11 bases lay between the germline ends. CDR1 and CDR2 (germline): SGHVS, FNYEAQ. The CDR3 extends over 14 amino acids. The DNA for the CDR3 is TGTGCCAGCAGCTCGGGACTGGAATACAATGAGCAGTTCTTC. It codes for CASSSGLEYNEQFF.

The CDR3 region has the DNA TGTGCCAGCAGCTTGGGGGGTTTTGGGGAGCTGTTTTTT. Its translation is CASSLGGFGELFF. V is TRBV7-6 and J is TRBJ2-2; D might be TRBD2 (6 bases). CDR3 length: 13 amino acids. Trimming removed 3 bases from V and 8 bases from J, with 10 bases in between. CDR1 and CDR2 from the germline V gene are SGHVS and FNYEAQ.

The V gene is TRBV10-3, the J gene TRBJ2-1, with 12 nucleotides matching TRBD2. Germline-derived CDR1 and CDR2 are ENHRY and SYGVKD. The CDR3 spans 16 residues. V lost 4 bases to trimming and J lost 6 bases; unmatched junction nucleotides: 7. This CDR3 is CAISGPLAGGPNEQFF. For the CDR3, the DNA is TGTGCCATCAGTGGGCCTCTAGCGGGAGGGCCCAATGAGCAGTTCTTC.

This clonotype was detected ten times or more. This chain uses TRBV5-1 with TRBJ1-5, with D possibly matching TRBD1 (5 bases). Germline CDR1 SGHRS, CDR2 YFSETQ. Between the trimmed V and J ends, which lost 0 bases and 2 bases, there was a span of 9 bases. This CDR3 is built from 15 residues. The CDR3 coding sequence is TGCGCCAGCAGCTTGGGCCAGGGCGGCAATCAGCCCCAGCATTTT. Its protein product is CASSLGQGGNQPQHF.

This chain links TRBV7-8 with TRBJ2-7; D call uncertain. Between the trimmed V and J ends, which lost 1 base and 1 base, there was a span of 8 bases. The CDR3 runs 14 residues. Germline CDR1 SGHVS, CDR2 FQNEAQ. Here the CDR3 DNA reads TGTGCCAGCAGCTTAGACGGGCTGTCCTACGAGCAGTACTTC. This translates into CASSLDGLSYEQYF.

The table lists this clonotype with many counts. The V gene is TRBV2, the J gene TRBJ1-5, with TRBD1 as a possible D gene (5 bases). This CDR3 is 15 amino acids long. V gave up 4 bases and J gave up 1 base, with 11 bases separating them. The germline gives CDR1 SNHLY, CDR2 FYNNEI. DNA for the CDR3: TGTGCCAGCAGTGGGGGGGGGATGAGCAATCAGCCCCAGCATTTT. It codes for CASSGGGMSNQPQHF.

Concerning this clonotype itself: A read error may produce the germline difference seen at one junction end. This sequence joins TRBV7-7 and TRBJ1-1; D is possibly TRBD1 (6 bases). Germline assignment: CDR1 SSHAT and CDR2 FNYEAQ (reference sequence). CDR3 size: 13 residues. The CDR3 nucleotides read TGTGCTAGCAGTCTTAGCAGGGGCACTGAAGCTTTCTTT. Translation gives CASSLSRGTEAFF.

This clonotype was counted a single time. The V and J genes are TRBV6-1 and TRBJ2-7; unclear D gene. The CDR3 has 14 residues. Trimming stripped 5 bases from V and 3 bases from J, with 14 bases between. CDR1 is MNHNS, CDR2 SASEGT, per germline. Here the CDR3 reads CASSPLIQLYEQYF. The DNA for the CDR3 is TGTGCCAGCAGTCCCCTAATCCAGCTCTACGAGCAGTACTTC.

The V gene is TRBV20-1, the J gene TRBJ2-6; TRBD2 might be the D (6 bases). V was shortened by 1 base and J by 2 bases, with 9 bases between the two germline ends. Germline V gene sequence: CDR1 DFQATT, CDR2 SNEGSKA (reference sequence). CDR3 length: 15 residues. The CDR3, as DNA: TGCAGTGCTAGAGGGGGGGAACCTGGGGCCAACGTCCTGACTTTC. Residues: CSARGGEPGANVLTF.

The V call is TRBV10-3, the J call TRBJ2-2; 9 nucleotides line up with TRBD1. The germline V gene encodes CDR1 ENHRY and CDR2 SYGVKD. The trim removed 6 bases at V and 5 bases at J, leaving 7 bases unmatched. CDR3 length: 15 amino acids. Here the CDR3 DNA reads TGTGCCATCAGGGGACAGGGAAGAGCTACCGGGGAGCTGTTTTTT. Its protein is CAIRGQGRATGELFF.

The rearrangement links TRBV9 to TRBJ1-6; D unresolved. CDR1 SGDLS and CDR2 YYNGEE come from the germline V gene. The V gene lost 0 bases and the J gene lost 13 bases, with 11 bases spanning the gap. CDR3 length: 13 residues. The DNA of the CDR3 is TGTGCCAGCAGCGTAGCTGGTGGAACTCCCCTCCACTTT. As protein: CASSVAGGTPLHF. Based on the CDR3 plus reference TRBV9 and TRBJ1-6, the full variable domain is DSGVTQTPKHLITATGQRVTLRCSPRSGDLSVYWYQQSLDQGLQFLIQYYNGEERAKGNILERFSAQQFPDLHSELNLSSLELGDSALYFCASSVAGGTPLHFGNGTRLTVT.

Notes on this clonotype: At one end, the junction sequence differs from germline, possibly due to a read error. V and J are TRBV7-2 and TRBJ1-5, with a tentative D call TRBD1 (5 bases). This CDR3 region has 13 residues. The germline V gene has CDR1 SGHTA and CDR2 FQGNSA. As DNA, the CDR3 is TGTGCCAGCAGCTTAACGGGACTTCAGACCCAGCATTTT. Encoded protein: CASSLTGLQTQHF. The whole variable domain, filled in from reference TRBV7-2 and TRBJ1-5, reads GAGVSQSPSNKVTEKGKDVELRCDPISGHTALYWYRQSLGQGLEFLIYFQGNSAPDKSGLPSDRFSAERTGGSVSTLTIQRTQQEDSAVYLCASSLTGLQTQHFGDGTRLSIL.

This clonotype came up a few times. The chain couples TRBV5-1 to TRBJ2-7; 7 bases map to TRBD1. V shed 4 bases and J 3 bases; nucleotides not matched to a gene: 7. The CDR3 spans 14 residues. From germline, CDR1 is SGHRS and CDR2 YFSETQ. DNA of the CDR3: TGCGCCAGCAGCGTGGGGACAGCCAACTACGAGCAGTACTTC. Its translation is CASSVGTANYEQYF.

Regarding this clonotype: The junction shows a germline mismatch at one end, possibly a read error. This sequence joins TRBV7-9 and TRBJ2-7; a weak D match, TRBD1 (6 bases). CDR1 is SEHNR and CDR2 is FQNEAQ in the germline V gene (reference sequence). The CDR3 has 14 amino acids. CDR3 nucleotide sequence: TGTGTCAGCAGCCAACAGGGAATCCACTACAAGCAGTACTTC. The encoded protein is CVSSQQGIHYKQYF.

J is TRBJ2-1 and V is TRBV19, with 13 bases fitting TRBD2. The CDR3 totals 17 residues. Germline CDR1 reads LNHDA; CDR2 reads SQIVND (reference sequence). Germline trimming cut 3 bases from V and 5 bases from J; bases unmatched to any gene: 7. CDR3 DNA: TGTGCCAGTAGTATGGTTGGCGGACTAGCGGGGGACAATGAGCAGTTCTTC. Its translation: CASSMVGGLAGDNEQFF.

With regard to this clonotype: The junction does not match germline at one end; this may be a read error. CDR3 sequence reads: CASGFGRETQYF. For the CDR3, the DNA is TGTGCCAGCGGTTTCGGGCGTGAGACCCAGTACTTC. V and J are TRBV12-3 or TRBV12-4 and TRBJ2-5; no firm D call. This CDR3 region has 12 residues.

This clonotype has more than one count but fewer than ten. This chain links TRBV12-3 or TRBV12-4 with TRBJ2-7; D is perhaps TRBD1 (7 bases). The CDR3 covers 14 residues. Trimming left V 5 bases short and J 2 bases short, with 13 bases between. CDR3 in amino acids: CASSPGDSTYEQYF. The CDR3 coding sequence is TGTGCCAGCAGTCCGGGGGACAGCACCTACGAGCAGTACTTC.

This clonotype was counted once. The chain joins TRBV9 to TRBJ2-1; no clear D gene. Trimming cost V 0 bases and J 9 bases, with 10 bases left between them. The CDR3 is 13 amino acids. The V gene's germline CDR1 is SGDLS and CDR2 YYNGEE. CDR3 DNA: TGTGCCAGCAGCGTAGAGGCGGAGACTGAGCAGTTCTTC. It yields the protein CASSVEAETEQFF.

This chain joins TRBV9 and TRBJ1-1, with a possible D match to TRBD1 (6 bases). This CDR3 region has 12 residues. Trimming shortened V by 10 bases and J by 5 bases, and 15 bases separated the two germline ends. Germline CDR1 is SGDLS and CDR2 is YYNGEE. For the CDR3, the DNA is TGTGCCCACACCCCGGGGGCTACTGAAGCTTTCTTT. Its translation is CAHTPGATEAFF.

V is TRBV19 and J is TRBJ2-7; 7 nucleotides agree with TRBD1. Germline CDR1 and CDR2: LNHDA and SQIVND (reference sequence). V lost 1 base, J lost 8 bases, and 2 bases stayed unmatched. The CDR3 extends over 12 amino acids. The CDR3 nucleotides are TGTGCCAGTAGTATAGGACAGGGAAAGCAGTACTTC. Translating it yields CASSIGQGKQYF.

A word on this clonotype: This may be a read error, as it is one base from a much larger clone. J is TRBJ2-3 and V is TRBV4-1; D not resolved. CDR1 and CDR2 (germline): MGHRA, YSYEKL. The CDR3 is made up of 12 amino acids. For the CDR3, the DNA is TGCGCCAGCAGCCCCCCCACAGATGCGCAGTATTTT. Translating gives CASSPPTDAQYF.

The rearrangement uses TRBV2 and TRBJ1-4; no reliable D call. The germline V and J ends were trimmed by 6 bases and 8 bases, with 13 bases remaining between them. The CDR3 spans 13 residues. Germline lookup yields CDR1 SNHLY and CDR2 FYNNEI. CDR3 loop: CASRGTKVEKLFF. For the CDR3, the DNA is TGTGCCAGCAGAGGAACCAAGGTAGAAAAACTGTTTTTT.

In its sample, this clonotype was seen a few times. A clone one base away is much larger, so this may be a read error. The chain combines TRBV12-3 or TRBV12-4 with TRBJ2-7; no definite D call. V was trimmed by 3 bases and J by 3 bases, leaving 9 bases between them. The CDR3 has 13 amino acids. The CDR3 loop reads CASSFHLNYEQYF. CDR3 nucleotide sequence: TGTGCCAGCAGTTTTCATCTAAACTACGAGCAGTACTTC.